The sample holds many counts of the clone carrying this T cell receptor beta chain. The data derive from a study of T cells after yellow fever vaccination. Trimming took 1 base from V and 1 from J, leaving 7 bases between them. The CDR3 loop spans 14 amino acids. TCR cDNA, made by 5'RACE template switching, carried an added universal primer site and UMIs. TCRdb reanalysed the 5' RACE reads using MiXCR and keeps one entry per CDR3 protein. Here the sample spans a few hundred thousand distinct CDR3 sequences, less than 9% being singletons. Material: CD4+ T cells sorted from PBMCs, obtained 15 days after the yellow fever booster vaccination. The sequence was collected from a man in his thirties or forties who received the YFV17D yellow fever vaccine. This chain joins TRBV12-3 or TRBV12-4 and TRBJ1-1; possibly TRBD1 for D (6 bases). In nucleotides, the CDR3 is TGTGCCAGCAGTTTAGAGGGGGGGAACACTGAAGCTTTCTTT. It translates to CASSLEGGNTEAFF.